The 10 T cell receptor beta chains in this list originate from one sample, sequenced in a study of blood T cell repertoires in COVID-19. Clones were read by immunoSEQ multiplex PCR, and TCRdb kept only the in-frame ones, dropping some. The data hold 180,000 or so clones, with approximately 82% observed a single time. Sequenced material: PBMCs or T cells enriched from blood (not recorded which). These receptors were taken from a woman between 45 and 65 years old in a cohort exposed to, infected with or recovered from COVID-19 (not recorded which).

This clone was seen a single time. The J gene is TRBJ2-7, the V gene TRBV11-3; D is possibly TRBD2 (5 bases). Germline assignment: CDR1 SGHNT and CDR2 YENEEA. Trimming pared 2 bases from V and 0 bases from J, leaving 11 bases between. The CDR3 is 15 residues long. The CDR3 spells CASSLNTAGSYEQYF. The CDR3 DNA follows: TGTGCCAGCAGCTTAAATACGGCGGGCTCCTACGAGCAGTACTTC.

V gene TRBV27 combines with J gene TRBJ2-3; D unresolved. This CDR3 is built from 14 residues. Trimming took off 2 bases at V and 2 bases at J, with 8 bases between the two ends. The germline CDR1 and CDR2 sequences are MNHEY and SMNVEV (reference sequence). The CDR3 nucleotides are TGTGCCAGCAGTTTAAACGGAGCCACAGATACGCAGTATTTT. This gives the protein CASSLNGATDTQYF.

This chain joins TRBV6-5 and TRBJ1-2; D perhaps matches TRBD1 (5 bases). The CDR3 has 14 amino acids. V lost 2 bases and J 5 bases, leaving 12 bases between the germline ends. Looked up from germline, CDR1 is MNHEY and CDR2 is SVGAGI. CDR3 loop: CASSYGWGEYGYTF. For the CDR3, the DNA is TGTGCCAGCAGTTACGGGTGGGGGGAATATGGCTACACCTTC.

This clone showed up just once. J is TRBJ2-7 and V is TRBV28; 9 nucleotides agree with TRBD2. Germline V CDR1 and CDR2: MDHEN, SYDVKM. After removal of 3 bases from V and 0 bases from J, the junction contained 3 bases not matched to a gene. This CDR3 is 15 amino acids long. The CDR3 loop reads CASSFLAGASYEQYF. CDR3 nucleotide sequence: TGTGCCAGCAGTTTCTTAGCGGGGGCCTCCTACGAGCAGTACTTC.

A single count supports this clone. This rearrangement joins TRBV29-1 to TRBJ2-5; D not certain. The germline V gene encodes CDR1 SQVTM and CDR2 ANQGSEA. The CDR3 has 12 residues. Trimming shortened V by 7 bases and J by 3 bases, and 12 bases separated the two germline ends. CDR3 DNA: TGCAGCGCCGCCAGTCAGAAAGAGACCCAGTACTTC. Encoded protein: CSAASQKETQYF.

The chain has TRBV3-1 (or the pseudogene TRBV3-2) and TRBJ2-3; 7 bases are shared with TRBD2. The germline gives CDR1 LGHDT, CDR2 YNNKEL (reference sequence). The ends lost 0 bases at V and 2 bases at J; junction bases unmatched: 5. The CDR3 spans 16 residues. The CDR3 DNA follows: TGTGCCAGCAGCCAAGATCAAGCGGGGTACACAGATACGCAGTATTTT. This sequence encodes CASSQDQAGYTDTQYF.

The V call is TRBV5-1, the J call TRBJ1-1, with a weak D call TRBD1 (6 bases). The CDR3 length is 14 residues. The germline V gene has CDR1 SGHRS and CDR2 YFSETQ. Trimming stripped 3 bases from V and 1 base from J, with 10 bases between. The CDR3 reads CASSSNRANTEAFF. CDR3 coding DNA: TGCGCCAGCAGCTCTAACAGGGCGAACACTGAAGCTTTCTTT.

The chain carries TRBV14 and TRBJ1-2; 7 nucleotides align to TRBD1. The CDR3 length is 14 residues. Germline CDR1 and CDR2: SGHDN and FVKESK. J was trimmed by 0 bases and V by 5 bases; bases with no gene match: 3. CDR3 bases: TGTGCCAGCAGCATACAGGGGACTAACTATGGCTACACCTTC. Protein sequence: CASSIQGTNYGYTF.

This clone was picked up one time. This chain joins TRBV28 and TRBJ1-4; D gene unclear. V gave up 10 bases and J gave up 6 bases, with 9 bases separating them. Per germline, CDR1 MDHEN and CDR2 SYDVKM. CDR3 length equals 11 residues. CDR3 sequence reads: CAIQDYEKLFF. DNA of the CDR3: TGTGCCATTCAGGATTATGAAAAACTGTTTTTT.

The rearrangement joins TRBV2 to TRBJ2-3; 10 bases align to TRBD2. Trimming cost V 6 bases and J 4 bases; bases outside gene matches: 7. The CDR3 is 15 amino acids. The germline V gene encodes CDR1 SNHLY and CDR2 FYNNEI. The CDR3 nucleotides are TGTGCCAGCAGCGCAACTAGCGGGAAATCAGATACGCAGTATTTT. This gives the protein CASSATSGKSDTQYF.